This T cell receptor beta chain came from a study of blood T cell repertoires in COVID-19. Only in-frame clones appear in the TCRdb table, and some are missing; sequencing was by immunoSEQ multiplex PCR. The sample holds 150,000 to 200,000 clones, roughly 82% seen once. On this clone: Compared with germline, one end of the junction differs, possibly owing to a read error.

The CDR3 runs 14 residues. Germline V gene lookup returns CDR1 SQVTM and CDR2 ANQGSEA. Source material: peripheral blood. The chain carries TRBV29-1 and TRBJ2-2, with 7 bases lining up with TRBD1. The sequence derives from a woman between 65 and 79 years old with acute or convalescent COVID-19. The CDR3 coding sequence is TGCAGCGCTGAAGACAGGGAAGGCACCGGGGAGCTGTTTTTT. Translating it yields CSAEDREGTGELFF.